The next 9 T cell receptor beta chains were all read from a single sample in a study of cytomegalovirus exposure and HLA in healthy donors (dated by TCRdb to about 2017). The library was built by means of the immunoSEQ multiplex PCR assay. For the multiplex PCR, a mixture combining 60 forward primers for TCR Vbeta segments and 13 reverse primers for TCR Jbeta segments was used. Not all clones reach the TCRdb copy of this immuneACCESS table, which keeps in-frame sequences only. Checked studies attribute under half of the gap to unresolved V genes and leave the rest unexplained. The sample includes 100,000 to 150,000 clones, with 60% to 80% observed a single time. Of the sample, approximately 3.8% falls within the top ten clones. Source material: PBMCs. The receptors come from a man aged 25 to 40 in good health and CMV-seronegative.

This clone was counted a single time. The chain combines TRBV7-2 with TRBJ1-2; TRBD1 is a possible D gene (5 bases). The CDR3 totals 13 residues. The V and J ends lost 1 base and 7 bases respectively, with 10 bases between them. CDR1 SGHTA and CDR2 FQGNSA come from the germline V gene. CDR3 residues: CASSLGGRLGYTF. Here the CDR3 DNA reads TGTGCCAGCAGCTTAGGGGGCCGGCTTGGCTACACCTTC.

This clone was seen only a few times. The CDR3 protein is CASSYSTGQGDGYTF. CDR3 DNA: TGTGCCAGCAGTTACTCGACAGGACAGGGAGATGGCTACACCTTC. This rearrangement joins TRBV6-6 to TRBJ1-2; 8 bases align to TRBD1. The CDR3 is 15 amino acids. Germline V gene sequence: CDR1 MNHNY, CDR2 SVGAGI (reference sequence). Trimming cost V 0 bases and J 6 bases; bases outside gene matches: 6.

CDR3 DNA sequence: TGTGCCAGCAGCGCCGACCCAGGGGGGACTGAAGCTTTCTTT. As protein: CASSADPGGTEAFF. The J gene is TRBJ1-1, the V gene TRBV13; TRBD1 matches at 7 bases. The J segment lost 5 bases and the V segment lost 5 bases, leaving 8 bases of the junction unmatched. Germline assignment: CDR1 PRHDT and CDR2 FYEKMQ (reference sequence). The CDR3 spans 14 residues.

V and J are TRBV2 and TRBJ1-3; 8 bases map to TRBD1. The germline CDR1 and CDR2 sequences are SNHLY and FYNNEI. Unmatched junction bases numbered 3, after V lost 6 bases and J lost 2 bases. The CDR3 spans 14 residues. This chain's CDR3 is CASRGQATGNTIYF. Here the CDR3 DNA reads TGTGCCAGCAGGGGACAGGCGACTGGAAACACCATATATTTT.

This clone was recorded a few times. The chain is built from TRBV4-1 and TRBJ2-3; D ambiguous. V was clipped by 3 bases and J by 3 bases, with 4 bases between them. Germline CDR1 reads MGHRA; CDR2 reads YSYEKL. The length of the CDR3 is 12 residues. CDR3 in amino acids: CASSHPTDTQYF. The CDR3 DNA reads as TGCGCCAGCAGCCACCCTACAGATACGCAGTATTTT.

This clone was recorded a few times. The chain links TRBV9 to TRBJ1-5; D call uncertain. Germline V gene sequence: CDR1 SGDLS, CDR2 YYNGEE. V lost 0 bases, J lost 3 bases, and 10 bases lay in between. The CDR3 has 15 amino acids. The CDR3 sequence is CASSVDPAVNQPQHF. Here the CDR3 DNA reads TGTGCCAGCAGCGTAGACCCCGCGGTCAATCAGCCCCAGCATTTT.

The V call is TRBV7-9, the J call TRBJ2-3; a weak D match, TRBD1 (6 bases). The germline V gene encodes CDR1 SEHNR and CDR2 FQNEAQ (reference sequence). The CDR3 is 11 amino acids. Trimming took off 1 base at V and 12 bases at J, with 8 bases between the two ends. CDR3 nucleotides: TGTGCCAGCAGCTTAGGGGGGCCCCAGTATTTT. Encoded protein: CASSLGGPQYF.

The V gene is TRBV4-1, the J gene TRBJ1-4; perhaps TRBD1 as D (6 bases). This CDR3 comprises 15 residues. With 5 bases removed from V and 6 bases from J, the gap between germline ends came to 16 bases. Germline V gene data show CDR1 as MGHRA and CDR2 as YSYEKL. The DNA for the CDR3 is TGCGCCAGCAGCGCGCACGACCACAGGGATGAAAAACTGTTTTTT. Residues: CASSAHDHRDEKLFF.

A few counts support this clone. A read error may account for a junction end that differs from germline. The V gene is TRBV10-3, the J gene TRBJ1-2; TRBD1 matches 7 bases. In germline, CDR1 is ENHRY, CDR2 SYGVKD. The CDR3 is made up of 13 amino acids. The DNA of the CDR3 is TGTGCCAGCAGTACAGGGACAGCCTATGGCTACACCTTC. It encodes CASSTGTAYGYTF.